Listed below are T cell receptor beta chains from one sample, sequenced in a study of blood T cell repertoires in COVID-19. Assay used: immunoSEQ multiplex PCR; TCRdb lists only in-frame clones, some missing. Seen here are hundreds of thousands of clones, 80% to 90% observed once, and the top ten hold about 9.4%. Sequenced material: peripheral blood. All receptors come from a woman in her 70s with COVID-19, enrolled during active disease. The CDR3 runs from the conserved cysteine through the conserved F or W. Each record gives: D gene, V gene, J gene, clone size, CDR3 protein, CDR3 DNA. The D gene is left open where the match is weak. Rows give clone size only sometimes, using once, few, many, or a class for an expanded clone.

NA,TRBV19,TRBJ1-2,NA,CASSLDRNLYGYTF,TGTGCCAGTAGTCTCGACAGGAATCTCTATGGCTACACCTTC
TRBD1,TRBV19,TRBJ1-4,NA,CASSPVDRVEKLFF,TGTGCCAGTAGTCCGGTGGACAGGGTGGAAAAACTGTTTTTT
NA,TRBV19,TRBJ1-1,NA,CASSSAPVSTNHPVEAFF,TGTGCCAGTAGTAGCGCACCTGTCTCCACGAATCACCCCGTTGAAGCTTTCTTT
TRBD1,TRBV7-3,TRBJ2-1,NA,CASSLERTGASRNEQFF,TGTGCCAGCAGCTTAGAACGGACAGGGGCGAGCAGAAATGAGCAGTTCTTC
TRBD2,TRBV5-5,TRBJ2-1,few,CASSLASGVYNEQFF,TGTGCCAGCAGCTTGGCTAGCGGAGTCTACAATGAGCAGTTCTTC
NA,TRBV10-3,TRBJ1-2,NA,CAISVQNSNYGYTF,TGTGCCATCAGTGTTCAAAACAGCAACTATGGCTACACCTTC
TRBD1,TRBV5-4,TRBJ1-6,NA,CASSSDRVYSPLHF,TGTGCCAGCAGCTCGGACAGGGTTTATTCACCCCTCCACTTT
NA,TRBV7-9,TRBJ2-6,NA,CASSLTDLLGANVLTF,TGTGCCAGCAGCTTAACAGACCTCTTGGGGGCCAACGTCCTGACTTTC
NA,TRBV19,TRBJ2-1,once,CASSTRSGSSWGNEQFF,TGTGCCAGTAGTACCCGTAGCGGATCCTCCTGGGGCAATGAGCAGTTCTTC
NA,TRBV7-9,TRBJ2-5,NA,CASGRQETQYF,TGTGCCAGCGGGCGCCAAGAGACCCAGTACTTC
NA,TRBV6-2/TRBV6-3,TRBJ2-7,NA,CASSLQESYEQYF,TGTGCCAGCAGTTTACAGGAGTCCTACGAGCAGTACTTC
TRBD2,TRBV5-1,TRBJ2-1,NA,CASSPGGGVGNEQFF,TGCGCCAGCAGCCCGGGAGGGGGGGTAGGGAATGAGCAGTTCTTC
NA,TRBV14,TRBJ1-4,NA,CASSQGTEFGKLFF,TGTGCCAGCAGCCAAGGGACTGAATTTGGAAAACTGTTTTTT
TRBD2,TRBV7-2,TRBJ2-1,NA,CASSPSGRGYNEQFF,TGTGCCAGCAGCCCGAGCGGGAGGGGCTACAATGAGCAGTTCTTC
TRBD2,TRBV4-3,TRBJ2-1,NA,CASSLNDDGRARNEQFF,TGCGCCAGCAGCCTGAACGACGACGGGAGGGCGCGCAATGAGCAGTTCTTC
TRBD1,TRBV19,TRBJ1-6,NA,CASSTDRGHSPLHF,TGTGCCAGTAGTACCGACAGGGGCCATTCACCCCTCCACTTT
NA,TRBV3-1/TRBV3-2,TRBJ2-3,NA,CASSQVAGEGTDTQYF,TGTGCCAGCAGCCAAGTCGCAGGGGAGGGTACAGATACGCAGTATTTT
NA,TRBV24-1,TRBJ1-6,NA,CATSDMAESPLHF,TGTGCCACCAGTGATATGGCTGAATCACCCCTCCACTTT
TRBD1,TRBV19,TRBJ1-2,few,CASSLQQGFYGYTF,TGTGCCAGTAGCCTACAACAGGGGTTCTATGGCTACACCTTC
TRBD1,TRBV28,TRBJ2-7,NA,CASRPGTGPPYEQYF,TGTGCCAGCAGACCCGGGACAGGGCCCCCCTACGAGCAGTACTTC
TRBD2,TRBV19,TRBJ2-6,NA,CASSTAGNSGANVLTF,TGTGCCAGTAGTACAGCGGGAAACTCTGGGGCCAACGTCCTGACTTTC
NA,TRBV4-3,TRBJ2-6,NA,CASSQTMPGANVLTF,TGCGCCAGCAGCCAAACAATGCCAGGGGCCAACGTCCTGACTTTC
NA,TRBV11-3,TRBJ1-5,NA,CASSPRQQANQPQHF,TGTGCCAGCAGCCCGCGACAGCAGGCTAATCAGCCCCAGCATTTT
TRBD2,TRBV14,TRBJ2-3,few,CASSHSIRDYLADTQYF,TGTGCCAGCAGCCACTCTATCAGGGACTACCTAGCAGATACGCAGTATTTT
NA,TRBV5-5,TRBJ1-6,NA,CASSLGQSSPLHF,TGTGCCAGCAGCTTGGGACAGTCTTCACCCCTCCACTTT
TRBD2,TRBV5-6,TRBJ2-3,NA,CASSLISGRKDTQYF,TGTGCCAGCAGCTTGATCAGCGGGAGAAAAGATACGCAGTATTTT
TRBD1,TRBV30,TRBJ1-6,once,CAWTLGQGLAALHF,TGTGCCTGGACCTTAGGACAGGGACTGGCTGCCCTCCACTTT
NA,TRBV19,TRBJ1-3,NA,CASSIGISGNTIYF,TGTGCCAGTAGTATCGGGATCTCTGGAAACACCATATATTTT
NA,TRBV18,TRBJ2-2,NA,CASSPGTLNTGELFF,TGTGCCAGCTCACCCGGGACTCTTAACACCGGGGAGCTGTTTTTT
NA,TRBV12-3/TRBV12-4,TRBJ1-1,NA,CASSLVGGTEAFF,TGTGCCAGCAGTTTAGTAGGAGGCACTGAAGCTTTCTTT
NA,TRBV20-1,TRBJ2-7,NA,CSASFRVEQYF,TGCAGTGCTAGTTTCCGCGTCGAGCAGTACTTC
NA,TRBV9,TRBJ1-6,NA,CASSAEGNNNSPLHF,TGTGCCAGCAGCGCTGAGGGAAATAATAATTCACCCCTCCACTTT
TRBD1,TRBV5-1,TRBJ2-7,NA,CASSFWPLGQGAPVREQYF,TGCGCCAGCAGCTTTTGGCCGTTGGGACAGGGCGCACCTGTTCGCGAGCAGTACTTC
NA,TRBV9,TRBJ1-1,NA,CASSAGATEAFF,TGTGCCAGCAGCGCAGGGGCCACTGAAGCTTTCTTT
NA,TRBV11-2,TRBJ2-5,NA,CASSWRGETQYF,TGTGCCAGCAGCTGGAGAGGGGAGACCCAGTACTTC
NA,TRBV6-5,TRBJ1-4,NA,CASSLRDSNEKLFF,TGTGCCAGCAGTCTCCGGGATTCTAATGAAAAACTGTTTTTT
NA,TRBV2,TRBJ2-7,NA,CASYGQGGNEQYF,TGTGCCAGCTACGGACAGGGAGGGAACGAGCAGTACTTC
TRBD1,TRBV28,TRBJ1-2,NA,CASSPGTGGPYGYTF,TGTGCCAGCAGCCCCGGGACAGGGGGCCCCTATGGCTACACCTTC
TRBD2,TRBV10-2,TRBJ2-1,NA,CASSNVAGGLYNEQFF,TGCGCCAGCAGTAACGTAGCGGGAGGTCTCTACAATGAGCAGTTCTTC
NA,TRBV6-6,TRBJ2-1,NA,CASSPRGSSYNEQFF,TGTGCCAGCAGTCCCCGGGGTAGCTCCTACAATGAGCAGTTCTTC
TRBD2,TRBV11-3,TRBJ2-1,NA,CASSLRLAVYNEQFF,TGTGCCAGCAGCTTAAGGCTAGCGGTCTACAATGAGCAGTTCTTC
NA,TRBV6-5,TRBJ2-7,NA,CASTGRVWAEQYF,TGTGCCAGCACAGGCAGGGTCTGGGCCGAGCAGTACTTC
NA,TRBV20-1,TRBJ2-4,NA,CSASPAGSKNIQYF,TGCAGTGCTAGTCCCGCGGGGTCCAAAAACATTCAGTACTTC
TRBD1,TRBV5-1,TRBJ1-2,NA,CASSLGDRVVNYGYTF,TGCGCCAGCAGCTTGGGGGACAGGGTGGTAAACTATGGCTACACCTTC
NA,TRBV24-1,TRBJ2-1,once,CATEAPGPRRASVYNEQFF,TGTGCCACCGAAGCCCCGGGACCCCGACGGGCTAGCGTTTACAATGAGCAGTTCTTC
TRBD2,TRBV11-2,TRBJ2-2,NA,CASRRGLARTGELFF,TGTGCCAGCAGACGGGGACTAGCGCGGACCGGGGAGCTGTTTTTT
NA,TRBV11-2,TRBJ2-4,NA,CASSSRLAGLAKNIQYF,TGTGCCAGCAGCTCAAGGCTTGCGGGATTAGCCAAAAACATTCAGTACTTC
NA,TRBV12-3/TRBV12-4,TRBJ1-5,once,CASSGGAGQPQHF,TGTGCCAGCAGTGGGGGGGCAGGTCAGCCCCAGCATTTT
NA,TRBV14,TRBJ1-6,NA,CASSRSRAAPLHF,TGTGCCAGCAGCCGGTCCAGGGCGGCACCCCTCCACTTT
TRBD1,TRBV5-1,TRBJ2-3,NA,CASSGQGGTDTQYF,TGCGCCAGCAGTGGACAGGGCGGCACAGATACGCAGTATTTT
NA,TRBV6-1,TRBJ2-7,NA,CASSETTGISYEQYF,TGTGCCAGCAGTGAGACGACAGGAATATCCTACGAGCAGTACTTC
NA,TRBV5-6,TRBJ2-1,NA,CASSLGIGDSYNEQFF,TGTGCCAGCAGCTTGGGTATAGGGGACTCCTACAATGAGCAGTTCTTC
NA,TRBV24-1,TRBJ2-3,NA,CAPPGVCQGTDTQYF,TGTGCCCCGCCCGGGGTGTGTCAAGGCACAGATACGCAGTATTTT